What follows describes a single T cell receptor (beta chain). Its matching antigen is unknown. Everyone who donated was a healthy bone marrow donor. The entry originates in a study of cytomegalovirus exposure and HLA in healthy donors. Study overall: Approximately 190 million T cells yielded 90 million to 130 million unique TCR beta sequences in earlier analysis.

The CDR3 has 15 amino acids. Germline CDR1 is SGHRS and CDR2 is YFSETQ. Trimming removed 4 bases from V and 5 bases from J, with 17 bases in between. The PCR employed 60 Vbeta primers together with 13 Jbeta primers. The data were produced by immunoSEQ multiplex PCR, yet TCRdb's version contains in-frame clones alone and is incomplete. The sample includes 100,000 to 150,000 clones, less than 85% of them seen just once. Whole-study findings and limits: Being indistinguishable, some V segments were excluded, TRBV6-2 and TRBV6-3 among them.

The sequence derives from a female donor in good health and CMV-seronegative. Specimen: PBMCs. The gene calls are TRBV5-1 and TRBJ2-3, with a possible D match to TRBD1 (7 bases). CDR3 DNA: TGCGCCAGCAGCCCCGGAGGGACAGTGGGAGATACGCAGTATTTT. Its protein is CASSPGGTVGDTQYF.